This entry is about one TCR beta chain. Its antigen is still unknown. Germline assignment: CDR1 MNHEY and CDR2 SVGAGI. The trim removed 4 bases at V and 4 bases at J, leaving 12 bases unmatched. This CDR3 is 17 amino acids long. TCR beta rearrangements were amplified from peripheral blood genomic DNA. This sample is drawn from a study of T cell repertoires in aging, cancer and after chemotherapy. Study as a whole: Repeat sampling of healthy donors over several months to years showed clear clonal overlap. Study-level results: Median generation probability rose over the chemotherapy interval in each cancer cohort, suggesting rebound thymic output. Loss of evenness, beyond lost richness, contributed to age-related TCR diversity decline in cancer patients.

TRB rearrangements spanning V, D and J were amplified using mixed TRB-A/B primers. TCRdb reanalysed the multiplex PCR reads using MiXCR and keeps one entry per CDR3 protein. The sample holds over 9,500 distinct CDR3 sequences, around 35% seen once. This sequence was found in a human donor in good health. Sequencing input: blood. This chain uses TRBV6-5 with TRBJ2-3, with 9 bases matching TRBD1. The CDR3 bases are TGTGCCAGCAGTTTCGCAGGGACAGGGTCTTACCCAGATACGCAGTATTTT. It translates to CASSFAGTGSYPDTQYF.